This passage covers 4 T cell receptor beta chains from one sample sequenced in a study of CD8 T cell repertoires and HIV-1 epitope variants. These receptors have no identified antigens. Measured with immunoSEQ multiplex PCR; TCRdb has only the in-frame clones, and not every one. This table holds approximately 5,200 clones, 66% found once. Material for sequencing was cultured CD8+ T cells derived from PBMCs. Every receptor here comes from a male donor with HIV.

The chain employs TRBV5-6 and TRBJ2-3; the D is unclear. CDR3 size: 15 residues. Deletions cut 1 base from V and 1 base from J, with 10 bases between. The germline CDR1 and CDR2 sequences are SGHDT and YYEEEE. The CDR3 DNA follows: TGTGCCAGCAGCTTGCCCGCCTTGGGCACAGATACGCAGTATTTT. This gives the protein CASSLPALGTDTQYF.

This CDR3 reads CASSEWGTEAFF. The CDR3 DNA reads TGTGCCAGCAGTGAATGGGGAACTGAAGCTTTCTTT. The chain carries TRBV2 and TRBJ1-1; unclear D gene. The V and J ends lost 2 bases and 5 bases respectively, with 6 bases between them. The germline CDR1 and CDR2 sequences are SNHLY and FYNNEI. This CDR3 region has 12 residues.

The V and J genes are TRBV4-2 and TRBJ1-1; D is uncertain. The germline V and J ends were trimmed by 7 bases and 4 bases, with 16 bases remaining between them. Germline CDR1 and CDR2: LGHNA and YNFKEQ. The CDR3 loop spans 14 amino acids. The CDR3 DNA reads TGTGCCAGCACCACACACAGAGGGAGCACTGAAGCTTTCTTT. Residues: CASTTHRGSTEAFF.

The V and J genes are TRBV4-1 and TRBJ2-7; D gene unclear. This CDR3 has 8 residues. Germline loops: CDR1 MGHRA, CDR2 YSYEKL. The CDR3: CASSQESV. DNA for the CDR3: TGCGCCAGCAGCCAAGAGTCGGTC.